This T cell receptor beta chain was identified in a study of blood T cell repertoires in COVID-19. Here immunoSEQ multiplex PCR was the method, and the copy in TCRdb shows in-frame clones only, minus some. Altogether around 250,000 clones are present, about 87% being singletons, with the ten largest covering more than 0.95%. The germline gives CDR1 MNHEY, CDR2 SVGAGI. V was pared by 6 bases and J by 6 bases, with 15 bases between. The CDR3 sequence is 14 residues long. The receptor was derived from a woman aged 40 to 55 with acute COVID-19. The chain employs TRBV6-5 and TRBJ1-5; D is perhaps TRBD1 (6 bases). The material sequenced was PBMCs or T cells enriched from blood (not recorded which). This CDR3 reads CASSAQGLGQPQHF. The CDR3 DNA sequence: TGTGCCAGCAGCGCACAGGGATTAGGTCAGCCCCAGCATTTT.